The 7 T cell receptor beta chains given below trace back to one sample, sequenced in a study of memory CD4+ T cells and cytomegalovirus serostatus. Sequencing used immunoSEQ multiplex PCR; TCRdb keeps in-frame clones, though not all of them. Among some 50,000 clones listed, just over 75% were seen once. The sort gate was single viable CD3+CD4+CD8-CD45RO+ cells for memory CD4+ T cells. Specimen: memory CD4+ T cells from blood. The receptors stem from an adult in good health and CMV-seronegative.

This clone was detected only once. The V and J genes are TRBV7-2 and TRBJ1-2; the D is unclear. V was pared by 5 bases and J by 5 bases, with 9 bases between. Germline lookup yields CDR1 SGHTA and CDR2 FQGNSA. CDR3 length: 12 amino acids. The CDR3 region is CASSDTAYGYTF. The CDR3 region has the DNA TGTGCCAGCAGCGACACAGCATATGGCTACACCTTC.

This clone has a handful of counts. V gene TRBV5-4 combines with J gene TRBJ2-1; either TRBD1 or TRBD2 may fit D (6 bases each). V was cut by 2 bases and J by 0 bases, with 12 bases left in between. The CDR3 length is 16 residues. Per the germline V gene, CDR1 is SGHNT and CDR2 is YYREEE (reference sequence). For the CDR3, the DNA is TGTGCCAGCAGCTTCGGGGGCCCTAGCTCCTACAATGAGCAGTTCTTC. It is translated as CASSFGGPSSYNEQFF.

This clone has just a few counts. This chain links TRBV5-1 with TRBJ1-4; D is undetermined. V was pared by 2 bases and J by 0 bases, with 14 bases between. Germline V gives CDR1 SGHRS, CDR2 YFSETQ. There are 17 residues in the CDR3. The CDR3 DNA reads as TGCGCCAGCAGCTTAATCTCGACGGTTGCAACTAATGAAAAACTGTTTTTT. Translated: CASSLISTVATNEKLFF.

This sequence joins TRBV19 and TRBJ1-5; D call uncertain. Germline V gene lookup returns CDR1 LNHDA and CDR2 SQIVND (reference sequence). This CDR3 is 15 amino acids long. V shed 2 bases and J shed 1 base, with 9 bases lying between them. CDR3 DNA sequence: TGTGCCAGTAGTATATTGCGGCAGAGCAATCAGCCCCAGCATTTT. Encoded protein: CASSILRQSNQPQHF.

The chain links TRBV7-9 to TRBJ2-7; 9 bases line up with TRBD2. The CDR3 is 17 amino acids. V lost 5 bases and J lost 2; bases outside the gene matches: 13. Germline assignment: CDR1 SEHNR and CDR2 FQNEAQ (reference sequence). CDR3 coding DNA: TGTGCCAGCAGCCACCCCCTCGGAGCGGGAGGAACCTACGAGCAGTACTTC. This sequence encodes CASSHPLGAGGTYEQYF.

The V gene is TRBV5-8, the J gene TRBJ1-5; D is unresolved. V lost 3 bases to trimming and J lost 6 bases, with 10 bases between them. CDR3 size: 13 residues. Germline CDR1 reads SGHTS; CDR2 reads YDEGEE. CDR3 residues: CASSYFMSQPQHF. In nucleotides, the CDR3 is TGTGCCAGCAGCTATTTCATGAGTCAGCCCCAGCATTTT.

V gene TRBV5-4 combines with J gene TRBJ2-7; the match to TRBD2 covers 13 bases. The CDR3 totals 15 residues. Trimming took 4 bases from V and 4 from J; bases not matched to a gene: 5. Germline CDR1 SGHNT, CDR2 YYREEE (reference sequence). The CDR3 DNA follows: TGTGCCAGCAGCCGGCCGGGACTAGCGGGATACGAGCAGTACTTC. Its protein product is CASSRPGLAGYEQYF.